The T cell receptor (beta chain) described here comes from a study of post-analysis software for immune sequencing data. Study conclusions and caveats: The F measure placed samples prepared in the same batch into strongly shared clusters. Roughly 5 TRBV segments occurring more often in patients than controls included TRBV5-6, TRBV5-1 and TRBV20-1.

Details on this clonotype: The antigen remains unidentified.

There are 15 residues in the CDR3. The germline V gene has CDR1 SGHRS and CDR2 YFSETQ. The V and J ends lost 8 bases and 1 base respectively, with 18 bases between them. Researchers reported that TCR beta cDNA libraries carried unique molecular identifiers. TCRdb processed the PCR reads anew with MiXCR; each CDR3 protein has one entry. The table includes about 540,000 distinct CDR3 sequences, 30% to 40% detected once. The sequencing input was blood. This clonotype originated in a girl aged 2 to 17 with multiple sclerosis. V and J are TRBV5-1 and TRBJ1-1; D is unresolved. The CDR3 spells CASKPRAGQNTEAFF. The CDR3 region has the DNA TGCGCCAGTAAGCCCCGGGCGGGCCAGAACACTGAAGCTTTCTTT. Combining the CDR3 with reference TRBV5-1 and TRBJ1-1 gives the whole variable domain KAGVTQTPRYLIKTRGQQVTLSCSPISGHRSVSWYQQTPGQGLQFLFEYFSETQRNKGNFPGRFSGRQFSNSRSEMNVSTLELGDSALYLCASKPRAGQNTEAFFGQGTRLTVV.